This is a list of T cell receptor beta chains from one sample in a study of blood T cell repertoires in COVID-19. Method: immunoSEQ multiplex PCR; TCRdb's copy keeps in-frame clones and lacks some. The data hold some 130,000 clones, with 85% observed a single time. Sequences were obtained from peripheral blood. These receptors were collected from a human donor in a cohort sampled during active COVID-19. The CDR3 runs from the conserved cysteine through the conserved F or W.

v_gene | CDR3aa
TRBV2 | CASNARDRYEQFF
TRBV12-3/TRBV12-4 | CASSRKGHTEAFF
TRBV5-1 | CASSPGTSLETQYF
TRBV10-2 | CASTGGQGGKLFF
TRBV6-1 | CASSDLQGTGNQPQHF
TRBV11-2 | CASSLVAGNTEAFF
TRBV5-1 | CASRGLTNTEAFF
TRBV9 | CASSVESRGYGYTF
TRBV5-3 | CARSSRDFTSPLHF
TRBV30 | CAWGRDRPYGYTF
TRBV5-6 | CASSNVPVLGGQETQYF
TRBV5-1 | CASSPEGVSGNTIYF
TRBV5-1 | CASSSAGGFTDTQYF
TRBV6-5 | CASSGGSTDTQYF
TRBV4-1 | CASSQLDMVIYNEQFF
TRBV6-4 | CASSARGNSYNEQFF
TRBV10-3 | CAISEWAGKETQYF
TRBV5-1 | CASSSGVGNTEAFF
TRBV5-1 | CASSLAANTHNSPLHF
TRBV11-3 | CASSLDSGINTEAFF
TRBV6-2/TRBV6-3 | CASSDGTGGGYTF
TRBV6-2/TRBV6-3 | CASSYAGGSLYEQYF
TRBV27 | CASNTWGLGTDTQYF
TRBV7-2 | CASSLAGGRPYF
TRBV11-1 | CASSLVSGARGTQYF
TRBV29-1 | CSSAGVGETQYF
TRBV6-6 | CASTNTGNNQPQHF
TRBV5-1 | CASSLAGRGSPEKLFF
TRBV5-1 | CASSSGSSGGYNEQFF
TRBV9 | CASTLLPGTSNEQFF
TRBV11-3 | CASSSDPGTSQFF
TRBV9 | CASSVGSQQNYGYTF
TRBV28 | CASSTGQGLLLEKLFF
TRBV25-1 | CASSARISYNEQFF
TRBV6-6 | CASSATSGDLLNIQYF